Listed below are T cell receptor beta chains from one sample, sequenced in a study of T cell repertoires in cytomegalovirus infection. TCRdb itself ran the reads through MiXCR, one entry per CDR3 protein. This table holds about 350,000 distinct CDR3 sequences, 34% found once. Antigen specificity for these receptors is unknown. The material was cultured PBMCs, obtained from culture after CMV antigen stimulation. Source of these receptors: a human donor in good health (CMV status not recorded). Some clones in this sample may be carry-over from other donors' samples. CDR3s include the opening cysteine and the closing phenylalanine or tryptophan. Each record gives: clone size, V gene, J gene, CDR3 length, D gene, CDR3 DNA, CDR3 protein. A D gene is named only where the DNA matches it firmly. Size tells how often a clone was seen (once, few, many) or the class of an expanded clone, and some rows leave it out.

abundance: -; v_gene: TRBV4-1; j_gene: TRBJ2-5; len: 16; d_gene: -; CDR3nt: TGTGCCAGCAGCCAAGCCTGGGGGGAGCCCCCAGAGACCCAGTACTTC; CDR3aa: CASSQAWGEPPETQYF
abundance: -; v_gene: TRBV2; j_gene: TRBJ2-1; len: 19; d_gene: TRBD1; CDR3nt: TGTGCCAGCCCCAATAACTTTCGTCGGCCAGGGGGCTTAGGCAATGAGCAGTTCTTC; CDR3aa: CASPNNFRRPGGLGNEQFF
abundance: -; v_gene: TRBV15; j_gene: TRBJ2-3; len: 13; d_gene: -; CDR3nt: TGTGCCACCAGCAGAGATCGCGGGCTTACGCAGTATTTT; CDR3aa: CATSRDRGLTQYF
abundance: few; v_gene: TRBV7-9; j_gene: TRBJ1-1; len: 15; d_gene: -; CDR3nt: TGTGCCAGCAGCCCAGACAGAAGCCAGAACACTGAAGCTTTCTTT; CDR3aa: CASSPDRSQNTEAFF
abundance: few; v_gene: TRBV19; j_gene: TRBJ1-1; len: 14; d_gene: TRBD1; CDR3nt: TGTGCCAGTATGGACAGGAACATGAACACTGAAGCTTTCTTT; CDR3aa: CASMDRNMNTEAFF
abundance: few; v_gene: TRBV6-2/TRBV6-3; j_gene: TRBJ2-7; len: 15; d_gene: TRBD2; CDR3nt: TGTGCCAGCAGACAAGACAGCGGGGTCCCCTACGAGCAGTACTTC; CDR3aa: CASRQDSGVPYEQYF
abundance: many; v_gene: TRBV7-2; j_gene: TRBJ2-1; len: 15; d_gene: TRBD2; CDR3nt: TGTGCCAGCAGCCCTAGCGGGAGCTCCTACAATGAGCAGTTCTTC; CDR3aa: CASSPSGSSYNEQFF
abundance: many; v_gene: TRBV7-2; j_gene: TRBJ1-5; len: 13; d_gene: -; CDR3nt: TGTGCCAGCAGTCTCGGGATTGGGCAGCCCCAGCATTTT; CDR3aa: CASSLGIGQPQHF
abundance: -; v_gene: TRBV28; j_gene: TRBJ1-1; len: 11; d_gene: -; CDR3nt: TGTGCCAGCAGTGGCCGCGGGGGAGCTTTCTTT; CDR3aa: CASSGRGGAFF
abundance: -; v_gene: TRBV4-1; j_gene: TRBJ2-1; len: 17; d_gene: TRBD2; CDR3nt: TGCGCCAGCAGCCCCAGACTAGCGGGACTTAGCCCTAATGAGCAGTTCTTC; CDR3aa: CASSPRLAGLSPNEQFF
abundance: -; v_gene: TRBV12-3/TRBV12-4; j_gene: TRBJ2-5; len: 13; d_gene: -; CDR3nt: TGTGCCAGCACGGAGGGGAGCTTAGAGACCCAGTACTTC; CDR3aa: CASTEGSLETQYF
abundance: -; v_gene: TRBV10-3; j_gene: TRBJ1-1; len: 14; d_gene: -; CDR3nt: TGTGCCATCAGCCCCAGGACAGAGAACACTGAAGCTTTCTTT; CDR3aa: CAISPRTENTEAFF
abundance: -; v_gene: TRBV18; j_gene: TRBJ1-1; len: 17; d_gene: TRBD1; CDR3nt: TGTGCCAGCTCACCAATGGAATCCACAGGGGACAACACTGAAGCTTTCTTT; CDR3aa: CASSPMESTGDNTEAFF
abundance: -; v_gene: TRBV4-2; j_gene: TRBJ2-3; len: 16; d_gene: TRBD2; CDR3nt: TGTGCCAGCAGCCAAGCAACTAGCGGGAAAATAGATACGCAGTATTTT; CDR3aa: CASSQATSGKIDTQYF
abundance: -; v_gene: TRBV12-3/TRBV12-4; j_gene: TRBJ1-6; len: 12; d_gene: -; CDR3nt: TGTGCCAGCGGACGGGACAAAGGGCCCCTCCACTTT; CDR3aa: CASGRDKGPLHF
abundance: -; v_gene: TRBV4-2; j_gene: TRBJ2-1; len: 17; d_gene: TRBD2; CDR3nt: TGTGCCAGCAGCCATATCAGGACTAGCGGGATCGACAATGAGCAGTTCTTC; CDR3aa: CASSHIRTSGIDNEQFF
abundance: few; v_gene: TRBV15; j_gene: TRBJ2-7; len: 16; d_gene: -; CDR3nt: TGTGCCACCAGCAGAGATACGGTAGGGGTTACCTACGAGCAGTACTTC; CDR3aa: CATSRDTVGVTYEQYF
abundance: -; v_gene: TRBV4-1; j_gene: TRBJ2-5; len: 16; d_gene: -; CDR3nt: TGCGCCAGCAGCCAAGTGTCAGGGAGTTCGCGAGAGACCCAGTACTTC; CDR3aa: CASSQVSGSSRETQYF
abundance: -; v_gene: TRBV7-8; j_gene: TRBJ1-4; len: 18; d_gene: -; CDR3nt: TGTGCCAGCAGCTTAGGAGGGGACTCCTTAGGATCTAATGAAAAACTGTTTTTT; CDR3aa: CASSLGGDSLGSNEKLFF
abundance: few; v_gene: TRBV12-3/TRBV12-4; j_gene: TRBJ1-1; len: 13; d_gene: TRBD1; CDR3nt: TGTGCCAGCACCAGGACAGGGGGCTCGTCCGCTTTCTTT; CDR3aa: CASTRTGGSSAFF
abundance: -; v_gene: TRBV3-1; j_gene: TRBJ2-3; len: 15; d_gene: -; CDR3nt: TGTGCCAGCAGCCAAGCATTCTTCCGCACAGATACGCAGTATTTT; CDR3aa: CASSQAFFRTDTQYF
abundance: once; v_gene: TRBV7-9; j_gene: TRBJ2-1; len: 16; d_gene: -; CDR3nt: TGTGCCAGCAGCCTCCCCCGGGGGTCCCCCTACAATGAGCAGTTCTTC; CDR3aa: CASSLPRGSPYNEQFF
abundance: few; v_gene: TRBV12-3/TRBV12-4; j_gene: TRBJ2-1; len: 15; d_gene: TRBD2; CDR3nt: TGTGCCAGCAGTGACGGGACTAGCTCCTACAATGAGCAGTTCTTC; CDR3aa: CASSDGTSSYNEQFF
abundance: -; v_gene: TRBV27; j_gene: TRBJ1-1; len: 14; d_gene: TRBD1; CDR3nt: TGTGCCAGCCGGGACAGGGGATTGGGGACTGAAGCTTTCTTT; CDR3aa: CASRDRGLGTEAFF
abundance: -; v_gene: TRBV12-3/TRBV12-4; j_gene: TRBJ2-2; len: 16; d_gene: TRBD2; CDR3nt: TGTGCCAGCAGTTTTCTCGGGAGGCGGGGCACCGGGGAGCTGTTTTTT; CDR3aa: CASSFLGRRGTGELFF
abundance: -; v_gene: TRBV6-2/TRBV6-3; j_gene: TRBJ1-1; len: 12; d_gene: -; CDR3nt: TGTGCCAGCAGTCCGCCGGTCACTGAAGCTTTCTTT; CDR3aa: CASSPPVTEAFF
abundance: many; v_gene: TRBV7-8; j_gene: TRBJ2-7; len: 17; d_gene: TRBD2; CDR3nt: TGTGCCAGCAGCCGCGTGTGGCTAGCGGGAGGGCGGCGCGAGCAGTACTTC; CDR3aa: CASSRVWLAGGRREQYF
abundance: few; v_gene: TRBV29-1; j_gene: TRBJ2-3; len: 15; d_gene: TRBD2; CDR3nt: TGCAGCGTGGGGGGACTAGCGGTATCTTTCGATACGCAGTATTTT; CDR3aa: CSVGGLAVSFDTQYF
abundance: -; v_gene: TRBV19; j_gene: TRBJ2-2; len: 13; d_gene: -; CDR3nt: TGTGCCAGTAGTGGGCGGAGACCCGGGGAGCTGTTTTTT; CDR3aa: CASSGRRPGELFF
abundance: few; v_gene: TRBV4-1; j_gene: TRBJ2-1; len: 18; d_gene: -; CDR3nt: TGCGCCAGCAGCCAAGCTTCGGCTAGGAAGAGCTCCTACAATGAGCAGTTCTTC; CDR3aa: CASSQASARKSSYNEQFF
abundance: -; v_gene: TRBV11-2; j_gene: TRBJ2-1; len: 12; d_gene: -; CDR3nt: TGTGCCAGCAGCTTAGAGAGCAATGAGCAGTTCTTC; CDR3aa: CASSLESNEQFF
abundance: -; v_gene: TRBV19; j_gene: TRBJ2-3; len: 17; d_gene: -; CDR3nt: TGTGCCAGTATGCCGCCCGGGTCGAGCCTTGGCACAGATACGCAGTATTTT; CDR3aa: CASMPPGSSLGTDTQYF
abundance: -; v_gene: TRBV7-2; j_gene: TRBJ2-1; len: 14; d_gene: TRBD2; CDR3nt: TGTGCCAGCAGCTCAGTGACCGGGAGGAATGAGCAGTTCTTC; CDR3aa: CASSSVTGRNEQFF
abundance: -; v_gene: TRBV29-1; j_gene: TRBJ2-5; len: 16; d_gene: -; CDR3nt: TGCAGCGTTGAAGAAGGTAGACAAAGGGTTGGCGAGACCCAGTACTTC; CDR3aa: CSVEEGRQRVGETQYF
abundance: many; v_gene: TRBV5-1; j_gene: TRBJ2-1; len: 16; d_gene: -; CDR3nt: TGCGCCAGCAGCTTGGAAGCGGGTTACTCCTACAATGAGCAGTTCTTC; CDR3aa: CASSLEAGYSYNEQFF
abundance: -; v_gene: TRBV19; j_gene: TRBJ2-1; len: 17; d_gene: TRBD2; CDR3nt: TGTGCCAGTAACAACGGACTAGCGGGGGCCTCCTACAATGAGCAGTTCTTC; CDR3aa: CASNNGLAGASYNEQFF
abundance: -; v_gene: TRBV14; j_gene: TRBJ2-6; len: 17; d_gene: -; CDR3nt: TGTGCCAGCAGCCAAGGAGGGTGGGGCTCTGGGGCCAACGTCCTGACTTTC; CDR3aa: CASSQGGWGSGANVLTF
abundance: -; v_gene: TRBV12-3/TRBV12-4; j_gene: TRBJ1-2; len: 14; d_gene: -; CDR3nt: TGTGCCAGCAGTGCCAAAAACAGAAACTATGGCTACACCTTC; CDR3aa: CASSAKNRNYGYTF
abundance: -; v_gene: TRBV7-2; j_gene: TRBJ2-1; len: 15; d_gene: -; CDR3nt: TGTGCCAGCAGCTCAAACGGGCAGTGGGGCAATGAGCAGTTCTTC; CDR3aa: CASSSNGQWGNEQFF
abundance: -; v_gene: TRBV28; j_gene: TRBJ2-2; len: 17; d_gene: TRBD2; CDR3nt: TGTGCCAGCACCCGAAGACTAGCGGGGTTCTACACCGGGGAGCTGTTTTTT; CDR3aa: CASTRRLAGFYTGELFF
abundance: once; v_gene: TRBV4-2; j_gene: TRBJ2-1; len: 15; d_gene: TRBD2; CDR3nt: TGTGCCAGCAGCGAAACTAGCGAGGTCTACAATGAGCAGTTCTTC; CDR3aa: CASSETSEVYNEQFF
abundance: few; v_gene: TRBV7-8; j_gene: TRBJ2-1; len: 13; d_gene: -; CDR3nt: TGTGCCAGCAGCTTGCCGGGCGCCTATGAGCAGTTCTTC; CDR3aa: CASSLPGAYEQFF
abundance: -; v_gene: TRBV12-3/TRBV12-4; j_gene: TRBJ1-5; len: 15; d_gene: -; CDR3nt: TGTGCCAGCAGTACCGAAATGGGTAGCAATCAGCCCCAGCATTTT; CDR3aa: CASSTEMGSNQPQHF